This TCR beta chain came from a study of spatial heterogeneity in lung cancer. Overall study findings and caveats: Counts of expanded alpha and beta TCRs within tumors tracked the tumor nonsynonymous mutation count.

Every molecule of TCR cDNA had its own unique molecular identifier. In TCRdb, the 5' RACE reads were re-called with MiXCR into one record per CDR3 protein. The top ten hold around a sixth of the sample, which has 6,000 to 9,000 distinct CDR3 sequences, 3% to 4% seen once. Sample time point: sample taken at primary tumor resection. Judged by abundance, this clonotype is medium-sized (0.01 to 0.1%). Its antigen is unidentified. The CDR3 spans 14 residues. With 3 bases removed from V and 6 bases from J, the gap between germline ends came to 15 bases. Germline values: CDR1 KGHSH, CDR2 LQKENI. The specimen comprised lung tumor tissue, sampled at surgery. The chain uses TRBV18 and TRBJ2-7; possible D gene TRBD2, 6 bases. The TCR originated in a male donor with early-stage non-small cell lung cancer. CDR3 in amino acids: CASSPRAGYLEQYF. CDR3 sequence (DNA): TGTGCCAGCTCACCGCGCGCGGGGTACCTCGAGCAGTACTTC. The full variable domain, in which reference TRBV18 and TRBJ2-7 provide the parts outside the CDR3, is NAGVMQNPRHLVRRRGQEARLRCSPMKGHSHVYWYRQLPEEGLKFMVYLQKENIIDESGMPKERFSAEFPKEGPSILRIQQVVRGDSAAYFCASSPRAGYLEQYFGPGTRLTVT.